The 18 T cell receptor beta chains in this list originate from one sample, sequenced in a study of spatial heterogeneity in lung cancer. General observations from the study: Tumor mutation count correlated with how many alpha and beta TCRs expanded intratumorally.

TCRdb re-analysed the 5' RACE reads in MiXCR, keeping a single row per CDR3 protein. The sample includes roughly 3,300 distinct CDR3 sequences, approximately 4.8% of them seen just once. No antigen has been assigned to these receptors. The time point: sample taken at primary tumor resection. This specimen was lung tumor tissue, taken at surgery. Every receptor here comes from a female donor with early-stage non-small cell lung cancer.

This clonotype was counted at least ten times. This beta chain is a stray sequence in a library constructed for alpha chains; its clone size is not meaningful. This chain uses TRBV20-1 with TRBJ2-3; the D gene is possibly TRBD2 (6 bases). The V and J ends lost 1 base and 8 bases respectively, with 7 bases between them. The CDR3 covers 11 residues. CDR1 and CDR2 from the germline V gene are DFQATT and SNEGSKA (reference sequence). The DNA for the CDR3 is TGCAGTGCTAGAGCGGGAGCTACGCAGTATTTT. Translated: CSARAGATQYF.

By sample share, this clonotype is medium-sized. With the library built for alpha chains, this beta chain is off target and its frequency is not meaningful. The V and J genes are TRBV7-9 and TRBJ1-4; D unclear. The CDR3 sequence is 14 residues long. The germline V gene has CDR1 SEHNR and CDR2 FQNEAQ (reference sequence). V was pared by 6 bases and J by 8 bases, with 16 bases between. Here the CDR3 DNA reads TGTGCCAGCAGTAGTGCAGCGATGGAGGAAAAACTGTTTTTT. Its translation: CASSSAAMEEKLFF. Full variable domain (rest looked up from reference TRBV7-9 and TRBJ1-4): DTGVSQNPRHKITKRGQNVTFRCDPISEHNRLYWYRQTLGQGPEFLTYFQNEAQLEKSRLLSDRFSAERPKGSFSTLEIQRTEQGDSAMYLCASSSAAMEEKLFFGSGTQLSVL.

This clonotype is labeled as large. The size of this beta chain means little, since it is a stray read in a library made for alpha chains. The gene calls are TRBV12-3 or TRBV12-4 and TRBJ2-1; TRBD2 aligns across 11 bases. The CDR3 spans 14 residues. After removal of 8 bases from V and 6 bases from J, the junction contained 6 bases not matched to a gene. CDR3 loop: CASFYSGGANEQFF. CDR3 nucleotide sequence: TGTGCCAGCTTTTATAGCGGGGGGGCCAATGAGCAGTTCTTC.

This clonotype is medium-sized (0.01 to 0.1%). This beta chain was picked up by a library intended for alpha chains and is off target, so its count carries little meaning. The chain links TRBV6-2 or TRBV6-3 to TRBJ1-5; TRBD1 matches at 9 bases. Germline lookup yields CDR1 MNHEY and CDR2 SVGEGT. V lost 6 bases, J lost 0 bases, and 9 bases stayed unmatched. This CDR3 spans 17 amino acids. CDR3 sequence: CASSRGTGGFSNQPQHF. As DNA, the CDR3 is TGTGCCAGCAGCCGGGGAACAGGGGGCTTTAGCAATCAGCCCCAGCATTTT.

This clonotype is deemed medium-sized. This beta chain lies outside the target of a library built for alpha chains; its clone size means little. V is TRBV24-1 and J is TRBJ1-5, with D possibly matching TRBD1 (5 bases). This CDR3 comprises 14 residues. Trimming left V 2 bases short and J 6 bases short, with 10 bases between. The germline V gene encodes CDR1 KGHDR and CDR2 SFDVKD. The CDR3 DNA reads TGTGCCACCAGTGATTCAGGGACTGCTCAGCCCCAGCATTTT. Amino acid sequence: CATSDSGTAQPQHF.

There are many counts of this clonotype. Because the library targeted alpha chains, this beta chain is an off-target read whose size means little. The CDR3 coding sequence is TGTGCCAGCAGCTTGCAGGCATCCGCAACGCGCTACACCTTC. Protein product: CASSLQASATRYTF. The chain carries TRBV5-6 and TRBJ1-2; D not certain. V gave up 1 base and J gave up 9 bases, with 16 bases separating them. CDR1 and CDR2 from the germline V gene are SGHDT and YYEEEE. The CDR3 contains 14 residues.

Of note for this clonotype: This beta chain is an unintended read in a library built for alpha chains; its size means little. The chain joins TRBV10-3 to TRBJ1-2; D not resolved. Germline V gives CDR1 ENHRY, CDR2 SYGVKD. V dropped 3 bases and J dropped 8 bases, with 7 bases sitting between them. CDR3 length: 11 residues. The CDR3 loop is CAISDLDGYTF. The DNA for the CDR3 is TGTGCCATCAGTGATTTAGACGGCTACACCTTC.

Concerning this clonotype itself: Little can be read into the size of this beta chain, an off-target read in a library designed for alpha chains. The chain couples TRBV6-1 to TRBJ1-2; D is undetermined. This CDR3 region has 11 residues. Germline V gives CDR1 MNHNS, CDR2 SASEGT. Trimming left V 5 bases short and J 6 bases short, with 7 bases between. This CDR3 reads CASSLKDGYTF. The CDR3 nucleotides are TGTGCCAGCAGTTTGAAGGATGGCTACACCTTC.

This clonotype was detected many times. The library was designed around alpha chains, so this beta chain is a stray read whose abundance carries little weight. This rearrangement joins TRBV19 to TRBJ2-5, with a weak D call TRBD2 (5 bases). The CDR3 extends over 14 amino acids. Looked up from germline, CDR1 is LNHDA and CDR2 is SQIVND (reference sequence). V lost 6 bases and J lost 1, with 12 bases in between. In DNA form, the CDR3 reads TGTGCCAGTAGGGGCGCGGGCACCCAAGAGACCCAGTACTTC. Translated: CASRGAGTQETQYF. Drawing the rest from reference TRBV19 and TRBJ2-5, the complete variable domain is DGGITQSPKYLFRKEGQNVTLSCEQNLNHDAMYWYRQDPGQGLRLIYYSQIVNDFQKGDIAEGYSVSREKKESFPLTVTSAQKNPTAFYLCASRGAGTQETQYFGPGTRLLVL.

This clonotype is classed as medium-sized. Since it is a stray read in a library aimed at alpha chains, this beta chain has a size that is not meaningful. The chain links TRBV3-1 to TRBJ1-1; D remains unclear. The CDR3 has 17 amino acids. Germline CDR1 LGHDT, CDR2 YNNKEL (reference sequence). V was trimmed by 4 bases and J by 1 base, leaving 19 bases between them. The CDR3 sequence is CASSPGPGSVRNTEAFF. The CDR3 DNA follows: TGTGCCAGCAGCCCCGGACCGGGCTCTGTTCGGAACACTGAAGCTTTCTTT.

This clonotype was seen repeatedly, ten times or more. Since it is a stray read in a library aimed at alpha chains, this beta chain has a size that is not meaningful. The chain employs TRBV5-1 and TRBJ2-2, with a possible D match to TRBD1 (6 bases). The CDR3 extends over 15 amino acids. Germline CDR1 and CDR2: SGHRS and YFSETQ. V lost 4 bases, J lost 1 base, and 11 bases lay in between. The CDR3 sequence is CASSSTGMNTGELFF. CDR3 nucleotides: TGCGCCAGCAGCAGTACAGGGATGAACACCGGGGAGCTGTTTTTT. Variable domain in full (rest from reference TRBV5-1 and TRBJ2-2): KAGVTQTPRYLIKTRGQQVTLSCSPISGHRSVSWYQQTPGQGLQFLFEYFSETQRNKGNFPGRFSGRQFSNSRSEMNVSTLELGDSALYLCASSSTGMNTGELFFGEGSRLTVL.

By proportion, this clonotype is medium-sized. The library was prepared for alpha chains; this beta chain is a stray read, so its frequency means little. The gene calls are TRBV29-1 and TRBJ2-1; TRBD1 agrees at 9 bases. Looked up from germline, CDR1 is SQVTM and CDR2 is ANQGSEA. This CDR3 contains 13 residues. V gave up 7 bases and J gave up 10 bases; unmatched junction bases: 11. In DNA, the CDR3 is TGCAGCGCTGGGGGACAGGGCGTCGAGGAGCAGTTCTTC. The encoded protein is CSAGGQGVEEQFF.

On this clonotype: Because the library targeted alpha chains, this beta chain is an off-target read whose size means little. The rearrangement uses TRBV7-3 and TRBJ2-1; TRBD2 aligns across 9 bases. The CDR3 is 16 residues long. J lost 4 bases, V lost 5 bases, and 9 bases had no gene match. CDR1 and CDR2 from the germline V gene are SGHTA and FQGTGA. The chain's CDR3 is CASSPRAGGGYNEQFF. The CDR3 DNA sequence: TGTGCCAGCAGCCCACGAGCGGGGGGCGGTTACAATGAGCAGTTCTTC.

This clonotype occurred many times. For a library built for alpha chains, this beta chain is a stray read; little rests on its size. V usage is TRBV20-1 and J usage is TRBJ1-2; D call uncertain. Per germline, CDR1 DFQATT and CDR2 SNEGSKA (reference sequence). V was pared by 6 bases and J by 8 bases, with 13 bases between. The CDR3 sequence is 11 residues long. CDR3 DNA sequence: TGCAGTGCCAGCTCGGGGTTCGGCTACACCTTC. It translates to CSASSGFGYTF.

This clonotype has a count of ten or more. This beta chain slipped into a library made for alpha chains as a stray read, so its size is not meaningful. J is TRBJ2-4 and V is TRBV27; D perhaps matches TRBD1 (6 bases). The CDR3 contains 21 residues. The germline CDR1 and CDR2 sequences are MNHEY and SMNVEV (reference sequence). Trimming shortened V by 1 base and J by 1 base, and 26 bases separated the two germline ends. CDR3 coding DNA: TGTGCCAGCAGTTTATTAAAACTTGGCCCCACAGGGTCGGAGGCCAAAAACATTCAGTACTTC. Its protein is CASSLLKLGPTGSEAKNIQYF.

This clonotype is medium-sized in the sample. Because the library targeted alpha chains, this beta chain is an off-target read whose size means little. The genes are TRBV27 and TRBJ2-7, with TRBD2 matching 8 bases. CDR3 size: 13 residues. The V and J ends lost 5 bases and 6 bases, in that order; junction bases with no gene match: 6. The germline gives CDR1 MNHEY, CDR2 SMNVEV (reference sequence). The CDR3: CASSISGKSEQYF. DNA of the CDR3: TGTGCCAGCAGTATTAGCGGGAAATCCGAGCAGTACTTC.

In its sample, this clonotype was seen many times. This beta chain represents an off-target read in a library built for alpha chains; its size is of limited meaning. The rearrangement links TRBV10-3 to TRBJ1-2; 7 bases align to TRBD1. Per germline, CDR1 ENHRY and CDR2 SYGVKD. The CDR3 length is 14 residues. After removal of 7 bases from V and 0 bases from J, the junction contained 5 bases not matched to a gene. CDR3: CAITEGQPNYGYTF. CDR3 in DNA: TGTGCCATCACCGAGGGACAGCCTAACTATGGCTACACCTTC.

This clonotype was recorded many times. Since the library was made to target alpha chains, this beta chain is a stray read and its abundance is not meaningful. This chain uses TRBV6-6 with TRBJ2-7; maybe TRBD2 (6 bases). V gave up 6 bases and J gave up 0 bases, with 15 bases separating them. CDR3 length: 15 residues. Germline values: CDR1 MNHNY, CDR2 SVGAGI (reference sequence). The CDR3 bases are TGTGCCAGCAGCCCCGGGACTCTGAGCTCCTACGAGCAGTACTTC. This codes for CASSPGTLSSYEQYF.